The present T cell receptor beta chain was sequenced within a study of cytomegalovirus exposure and HLA in healthy donors. For the study at large: A prior analysis found roughly 100 million unique TCR beta sequences from 150 million to 200 million T cells.

Points from the study as a whole: Follow-up analysis later connected one missense variant in DCLRE1C with trimming of TCR beta V- and J-genes. In an earlier analysis, about 90% or about 30%: the productive usage of most TCR beta V segments. Later analysis suggested links between common viral pathogens and several top significant clusters.

On this clone: Its antigen is still unknown.

The CDR3 contains 17 residues. Germline V lookup: CDR1 SGHTA, CDR2 FQGNSA. Losses at the gene ends were 0 bases for V and 2 bases for J; bases not matched to a gene: 6. In the PCR, 60 Vbeta and 13 Jbeta primers were used. Assay used: immunoSEQ multiplex PCR; TCRdb lists only in-frame clones, some missing. The table records over 150,000 clones, under 80% of them present only once. The TCR comes from a man aged 30-40 years in good health and CMV-seropositive. The sample comprised PBMCs. The rearrangement links TRBV7-2 to TRBJ2-1; 8 nucleotides match TRBD2. The CDR3 is CASSLALTSAPYNEQFF. The CDR3 DNA sequence: TGTGCCAGCAGCTTAGCATTGACTAGCGCGCCCTACAATGAGCAGTTCTTC.